These 24 T cell receptor beta chains originate from one sample sequenced in a study of blood T cells in healthy people across ages. With a J-beta primer mix and a sample-barcoded 5' primer, a second PCR ran about 7 to 11 cycles. A single record per CDR3 protein comes from TCRdb applying MiXCR to the 5' RACE reads. The sample lists some 1,800,000 distinct CDR3 sequences; roughly 43% were seen once. Sequences were obtained from blood. These receptor sequences come from a human donor in good health.

This clonotype occurred a few times. The rearrangement uses TRBV25-1 and TRBJ2-7; TRBD1 matches 8 bases. The J segment lost 3 bases and the V segment lost 4 bases, leaving 17 bases of the junction unmatched. Germline V CDR1 and CDR2: MGHDK, SYGVNS. This CDR3 spans 18 amino acids. CDR3 sequence: CASSVMELQGAILYEQYF. CDR3 DNA sequence: TGTGCCAGCAGTGTTATGGAGCTTCAGGGGGCGATTCTCTACGAGCAGTACTTC.

The rearrangement links TRBV6-5 to TRBJ2-5; no definite D call. The DNA end is a closer match to TRBJ2-7, so the J assignment may be wrong. Per the germline V gene, CDR1 is MNHEY and CDR2 is SVGAGI. This CDR3 has 13 amino acids. CDR3 DNA sequence: TGTGCCAGCAGTTACTCGGCAGGCGACGAGCAGTACTTC. Its translation is CASSYSAGDEQYF.

This clonotype was seen a few times. J is TRBJ1-2 and V is TRBV11-2; D unclear. V dropped 0 bases and J dropped 4 bases, with 9 bases sitting between them. The CDR3 runs 14 residues. Germline values: CDR1 SGHAT, CDR2 FQNNGV. The CDR3 DNA is TGTGCCAGCAGCTTAGAACCAGGCGTCTATGGCTACACCTTC. It codes for CASSLEPGVYGYTF.

The genes are TRBV5-4 and TRBJ2-5; 9 bases agree with TRBD1. This CDR3 has 16 residues. Germline CDR1 is SGHNT and CDR2 is YYREEE (reference sequence). V shed 1 base and J 3 bases; nucleotides not matched to a gene: 7. CDR3 sequence: CASSLYRTGDKETQYF. The CDR3, as DNA: TGTGCCAGCAGCTTGTACCGGACAGGGGATAAAGAGACCCAGTACTTC.

The rearrangement uses TRBV20-1 and TRBJ1-2; 8 bases are shared with TRBD1. CDR1 and CDR2 (germline): DFQATT, SNEGSKA (reference sequence). J lost 4 bases, V lost 4 bases, and 8 bases had no gene match. The CDR3 covers 14 residues. In DNA form, the CDR3 reads TGCAGTGCTAAGCGACAGGGGATTGGCTATGGCTACACCTTC. Residues: CSAKRQGIGYGYTF.

The V call is TRBV2, the J call TRBJ2-7; TRBD2 agrees at 9 bases. The CDR3 runs 16 residues. CDR1 SNHLY and CDR2 FYNNEI come from the germline V gene. J lost 1 base, V lost 1 base, and 5 bases had no gene match. The CDR3 reads CASSEGEAGGSYEQYF. DNA of the CDR3: TGTGCCAGCAGTGAAGGGGAAGCGGGGGGTTCCTACGAGCAGTACTTC.

This chain uses TRBV6-2 or TRBV6-3 with TRBJ1-1; D gene uncertain. The CDR3 runs to 14 residues. V lost 0 bases and J lost 1, with 6 bases in between. Germline V CDR1 and CDR2: MNHEY, SVGEGT. CDR3 protein: CASSYSDENTEAFF. The CDR3 DNA sequence: TGTGCCAGCAGTTACTCCGATGAGAACACTGAAGCTTTCTTT.

This clonotype occurred a few times. The chain joins TRBV7-9 to TRBJ1-2; TRBD1 matches at 9 bases. The V and J ends lost 11 bases and 6 bases, in that order; junction bases with no gene match: 10. Germline values: CDR1 SEHNR, CDR2 FQNEAQ (reference sequence). CDR3 length: 13 amino acids. DNA for the CDR3: TGTGCCGGGGGGGACAGGGAATTTGATGGCTACACCTTC. Translating it yields CAGGDREFDGYTF. Together with reference TRBV7-9 and TRBJ1-2, the CDR3 gives the full variable domain: DTGVSQNPRHKITKRGQNVTFRCDPISEHNRLYWYRQTLGQGPEFLTYFQNEAQLEKSRLLSDRFSAERPKGSFSTLEIQRTEQGDSAMYLCAGGDREFDGYTFGSGTRLTVV.

This clonotype has just a few counts. This chain connects TRBV7-9 to TRBJ2-3, with D hard to call. Germline CDR1 reads SEHNR; CDR2 reads FQNEAQ (reference sequence). The CDR3 has 14 amino acids. The germline V and J ends were trimmed by 5 bases and 2 bases, with 11 bases remaining between them. The CDR3 sequence is CASSIDSYTDTQYF. CDR3 DNA sequence: TGTGCCAGCAGCATCGACTCCTACACAGATACGCAGTATTTT.

The chain uses TRBV27 and TRBJ2-7; D assignment may be TRBD1 or TRBD2 (6 bases each). The DNA end is a closer match to TRBJ2-5, so the J assignment may be wrong. CDR1 is MNHEY and CDR2 is SMNVEV in the germline V gene (reference sequence). There are 15 residues in the CDR3. The CDR3 DNA follows: TGTGCCAGCAGTCGGGGACCTAGAGGGGGGGAGACCCAGTACTTC. It translates to CASSRGPRGGETQYF.

This clonotype was seen only a few times. V is TRBV7-2 and J is TRBJ1-2; the D is unclear. From germline, CDR1 is SGHTA and CDR2 FQGNSA. The CDR3 runs to 13 residues. V lost 5 bases, J lost 6 bases, and 13 bases lay in between. The CDR3 DNA is TGTGCCAGCAGCGCTTACAGAGCTGATGGCTACACCTTC. Translating it yields CASSAYRADGYTF.

The chain combines TRBV5-1 with TRBJ2-7, with D perhaps TRBD1 or TRBD2 (5 bases each). This CDR3 has 14 amino acids. CDR1 is SGHRS, CDR2 YFSETQ, per germline. V lost 4 bases and J 3 bases, leaving 14 bases between the germline ends. CDR3 amino acids: CASSNSGTYYEQYF. The CDR3 nucleotides read TGCGCCAGCAGCAATTCCGGGACCTACTACGAGCAGTACTTC.

The rearrangement uses TRBV28 and TRBJ1-5; possibly TRBD1 for D (6 bases). Germline V gene sequence: CDR1 MDHEN, CDR2 SYDVKM. CDR3 length: 15 amino acids. The V gene lost 2 bases and the J gene lost 2 bases, with 10 bases spanning the gap. The CDR3 nucleotides are TGTGCCAGCAGTTTACCGACAGGCGGCAATCAGCCCCAGCATTTT. As protein: CASSLPTGGNQPQHF.

The chain recombines TRBV10-3 with TRBJ2-1; 9 positions agree with TRBD2. Germline CDR1 and CDR2: ENHRY and SYGVKD. The CDR3 contains 20 residues. V shed 5 bases and J 3 bases; nucleotides not matched to a gene: 20. This CDR3 reads CAISTPLEVAGAGNYNEQFF. The CDR3 nucleotides are TGTGCCATCAGTACCCCGCTAGAGGTAGCGGGGGCGGGGAACTACAATGAGCAGTTCTTC.

V usage is TRBV20-1 and J usage is TRBJ2-7, with D perhaps TRBD1 (6 bases). The CDR3 is 14 residues long. Deletions cut 4 bases from V and 3 bases from J, with 16 bases between. Germline V gene sequence: CDR1 DFQATT, CDR2 SNEGSKA (reference sequence). CDR3 nucleotides: TGCAGTGCTAAAGCCGGGACACAGAGCTACGAGCAGTACTTC. Protein: CSAKAGTQSYEQYF.

The rearrangement links TRBV7-2 to TRBJ2-3; possible D gene TRBD2, 5 bases. Germline CDR1 SGHTA, CDR2 FQGNSA. This CDR3 has 12 residues. The V and J ends lost 7 bases and 5 bases respectively, with 10 bases between them. The CDR3 here is CASTGVLDTQYF. CDR3 nucleotides: TGTGCCAGCACCGGGGTGTTAGATACGCAGTATTTT.

The chain carries TRBV5-8 and TRBJ2-3; 7 bases map to TRBD1. This CDR3 has 17 residues. V lost 0 bases and J lost 0; bases outside the gene matches: 7. Per the germline V gene, CDR1 is SGHTS and CDR2 is YDEGEE. The CDR3 DNA follows: TGTGCCAGCAGCTTGGTTGTGACAGGGACCAGCACAGATACGCAGTATTTT. Protein: CASSLVVTGTSTDTQYF. Together with reference TRBV5-8 and TRBJ2-3, the CDR3 gives the full variable domain: EAGVTQSPTHLIKTRGQQATLRCSPISGHTSVYWYQQALGLGLQFLLWYDEGEERNRGNFPPRFSGRQFPNYSSELNVNALELEDSALYLCASSLVVTGTSTDTQYFGPGTRLTVL.

The V call is TRBV20-1, the J call TRBJ2-1; weak D call: TRBD1 (5 bases). Per germline, CDR1 DFQATT and CDR2 SNEGSKA (reference sequence). With 6 bases removed from V and 8 bases from J, the gap between germline ends came to 17 bases. This CDR3 spans 13 amino acids. The CDR3 spells CSAPGWLSDEQFF. CDR3 in DNA: TGCAGTGCCCCAGGGTGGTTGAGTGATGAGCAGTTCTTC.

The chain carries TRBV12-3 or TRBV12-4 and TRBJ2-1; tentatively, D is TRBD2 (5 bases). The V end lost 3 bases, the J end lost 14 bases, and 14 bases lay between the germline ends. CDR3 size: 12 residues. The CDR3 protein is CASSFEGGWEFF. The CDR3, as DNA: TGTGCCAGCAGTTTTGAGGGCGGATGGGAGTTCTTC.

V is TRBV28 and J is TRBJ2-7; maybe TRBD1 (6 bases). V was trimmed by 3 bases and J by 2 bases, leaving 14 bases between them. Germline-derived CDR1 and CDR2 are MDHEN and SYDVKM. The CDR3 length is 15 residues. This CDR3 is CASSFQGNLAYEQYF. The CDR3 nucleotides are TGTGCCAGCAGTTTTCAGGGGAATCTAGCCTACGAGCAGTACTTC.

The chain employs TRBV12-3 or TRBV12-4 and TRBJ2-4; D gene ambiguous. Matching the DNA end better, TRBJ2-7 makes the J call doubtful. There are 12 residues in the CDR3. The CDR3 protein is CASSLSFSEQYF. The CDR3 nucleotides read TGTGCCAGCAGCCTTTCGTTTTCCGAGCAGTACTTC.

The chain combines TRBV2 with TRBJ2-5; 7 nucleotides agree with TRBD2. CDR1 SNHLY and CDR2 FYNNEI come from the germline V gene. With 5 bases clipped from V and 5 bases from J, the junction kept 8 bases outside the gene matches. The CDR3 loop spans 14 amino acids. The DNA for the CDR3 is TGTGCCAGCAGTCGGGACTACGGGGGGGAGACCCAGTACTTC. Protein product: CASSRDYGGETQYF.

The chain uses TRBV6-1 and TRBJ2-2; perhaps TRBD2 as D (6 bases). This CDR3 is built from 17 residues. From germline, CDR1 is MNHNS and CDR2 SASEGT. V lost 5 bases, J lost 4 bases, and 20 bases lay in between. CDR3: CASSPHSVGGFTGELFF. The CDR3 region has the DNA TGTGCCAGCAGTCCCCACTCCGTTGGAGGGTTCACCGGGGAGCTGTTTTTT.

V gene TRBV2 combines with J gene TRBJ2-1; tentatively, D is TRBD1 (5 bases). The ends were cut back, 5 bases at V and 0 bases at J, with 14 bases in the middle. Germline V gene data show CDR1 as SNHLY and CDR2 as FYNNEI. The CDR3 is 16 residues long. The CDR3 bases are TGTGCCAGCAGTTTATTGGGGCCTTTCTCCTACAATGAGCAGTTCTTC. It translates to CASSLLGPFSYNEQFF. The variable domain in full, completed from reference TRBV2 and TRBJ2-1, reads EPEVTQTPSHQVTQMGQEVILRCVPISNHLYFYWYRQILGQKVEFLVSFYNNEISEKSEIFDDQFSVERPDGSNFTLKIRSTKLEDSAMYFCASSLLGPFSYNEQFFGPGTRLTVL.